Below are 3 T cell receptor beta chains sequenced from a single sample in a study of shared clonotypes between healthy human individuals. Sequencing used immunoSEQ multiplex PCR; TCRdb keeps in-frame clones, though not all of them. In the table there are about 480,000 clones, 60% to 80% of which are singletons. Sequenced: PBMCs. The receptor source for this set is a woman aged 40 to 50 in good health. Some clones in this sample may be carry-over from other donors' samples.

The rearrangement joins TRBV11-2 to TRBJ1-1; 10 nucleotides align to TRBD1. Germline loops: CDR1 SGHAT, CDR2 FQNNGV. The CDR3 is 15 amino acids. J lost 6 bases, V lost 5 bases, and 9 bases had no gene match. DNA of the CDR3: TGTGCCAGCAGCGGAGGGACAGGGGTGGCGGCTGAAGCTTTCTTT. Encoded protein: CASSGGTGVAAEAFF.

The sample holds many counts of this clone. This chain links TRBV4-1 with TRBJ2-3; D assignment may be TRBD1 or TRBD2 (5 bases each). In germline, CDR1 is MGHRA, CDR2 YSYEKL. V lost 5 bases and J 0 bases, leaving 18 bases between the germline ends. This CDR3 has 17 amino acids. For the CDR3, the DNA is TGCGCCAGCAGCGACGTCGGGGCGATTACTAGCACAGATACGCAGTATTTT. It translates to CASSDVGAITSTDTQYF.

The chain employs TRBV10-3 and TRBJ2-3; D unclear. Trimming removed 0 bases at V and 3 bases at J, with 7 bases between. The CDR3 is made up of 14 amino acids. The V gene's germline CDR1 is ENHRY and CDR2 SYGVKD. In DNA, the CDR3 is TGTGCCATCAGTGAGTCGAAGGGAACAGATACGCAGTATTTT. It specifies CAISESKGTDTQYF.